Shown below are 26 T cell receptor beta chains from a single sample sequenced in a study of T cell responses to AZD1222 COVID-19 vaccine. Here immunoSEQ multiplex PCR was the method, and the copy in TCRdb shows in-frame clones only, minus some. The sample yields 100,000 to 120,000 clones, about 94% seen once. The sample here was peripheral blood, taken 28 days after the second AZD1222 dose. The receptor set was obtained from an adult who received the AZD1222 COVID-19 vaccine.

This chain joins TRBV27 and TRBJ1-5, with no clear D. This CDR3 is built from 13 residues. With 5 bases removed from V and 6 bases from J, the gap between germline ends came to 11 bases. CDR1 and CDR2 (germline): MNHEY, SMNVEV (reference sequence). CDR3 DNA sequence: TGTGCCAGCAGTCCCCTCAGTGTTCAGCCCCAGCATTTT. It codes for CASSPLSVQPQHF.

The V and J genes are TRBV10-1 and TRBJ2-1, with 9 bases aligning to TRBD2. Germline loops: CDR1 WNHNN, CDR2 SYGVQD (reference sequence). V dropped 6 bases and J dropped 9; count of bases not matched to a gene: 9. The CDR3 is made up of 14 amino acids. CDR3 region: CASRGGSGRGEQFF. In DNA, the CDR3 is TGCGCCAGCAGAGGGGGTAGCGGGAGAGGTGAGCAGTTCTTC.

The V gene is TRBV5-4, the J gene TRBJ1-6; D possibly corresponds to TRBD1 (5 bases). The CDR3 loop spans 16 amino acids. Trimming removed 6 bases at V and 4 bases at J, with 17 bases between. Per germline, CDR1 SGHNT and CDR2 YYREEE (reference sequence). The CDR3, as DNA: TGTGCCAGCACTATGGGGAAGAGGGGATATAATTCACCCCTCCACTTT. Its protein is CASTMGKRGYNSPLHF.

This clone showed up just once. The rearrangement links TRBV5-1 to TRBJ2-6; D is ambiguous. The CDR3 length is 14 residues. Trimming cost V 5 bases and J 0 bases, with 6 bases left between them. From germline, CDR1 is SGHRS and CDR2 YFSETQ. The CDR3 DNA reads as TGCGCCAGCAGTTTCCTCTCTGGGGCCAACGTCCTGACTTTC. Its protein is CASSFLSGANVLTF.

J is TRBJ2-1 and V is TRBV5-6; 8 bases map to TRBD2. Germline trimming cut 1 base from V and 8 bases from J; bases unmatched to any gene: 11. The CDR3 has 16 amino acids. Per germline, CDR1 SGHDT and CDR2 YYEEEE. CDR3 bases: TGTGCCAGCAGCTTGTGGGGACTAGTAGGGTTGGATGAGCAGTTCTTC. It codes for CASSLWGLVGLDEQFF.

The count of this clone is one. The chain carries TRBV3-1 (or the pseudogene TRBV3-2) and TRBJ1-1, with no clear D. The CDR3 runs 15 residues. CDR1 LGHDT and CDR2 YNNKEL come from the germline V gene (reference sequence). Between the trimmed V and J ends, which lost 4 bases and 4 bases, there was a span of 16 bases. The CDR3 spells CASSPRGRLVTEAFF. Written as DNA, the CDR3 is TGTGCCAGCAGCCCTCGAGGCAGGCTGGTCACTGAAGCTTTCTTT.

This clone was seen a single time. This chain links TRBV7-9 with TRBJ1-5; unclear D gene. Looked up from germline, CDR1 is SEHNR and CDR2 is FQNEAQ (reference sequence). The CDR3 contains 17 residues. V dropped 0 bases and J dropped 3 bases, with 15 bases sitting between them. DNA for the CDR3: TGTGCCAGCAGCTTAGCGCTAAGAGGGAGTAACAATCAGCCCCAGCATTTT. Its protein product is CASSLALRGSNNQPQHF.

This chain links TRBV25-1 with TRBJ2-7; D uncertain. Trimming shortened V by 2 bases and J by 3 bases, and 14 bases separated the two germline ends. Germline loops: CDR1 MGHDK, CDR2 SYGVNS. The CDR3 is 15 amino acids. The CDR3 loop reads CASSEANSAIYEQYF. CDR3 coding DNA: TGTGCCAGCAGTGAAGCCAACAGTGCTATCTACGAGCAGTACTTC.

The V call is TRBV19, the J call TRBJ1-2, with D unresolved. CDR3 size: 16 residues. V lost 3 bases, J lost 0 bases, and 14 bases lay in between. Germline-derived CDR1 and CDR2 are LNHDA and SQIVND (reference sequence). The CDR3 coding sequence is TGTGCCAGTAGTATTTTTGGTCCGGCTGCTAACTATGGCTACACCTTC. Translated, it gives CASSIFGPAANYGYTF.

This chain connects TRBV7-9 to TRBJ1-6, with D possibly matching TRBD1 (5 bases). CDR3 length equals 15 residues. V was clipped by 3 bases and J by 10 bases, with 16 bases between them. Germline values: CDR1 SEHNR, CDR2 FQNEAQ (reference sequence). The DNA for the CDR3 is TGTGCCAGCAGCTTGTGGGTGGACTGGGGGTCACCCCTCCACTTT. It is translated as CASSLWVDWGSPLHF.

CDR3 nucleotides: TGTGCCAGCAGTCCCCAGGGATGGATTTACAATGAGCAGTTCTTC. Amino acids: CASSPQGWIYNEQFF. The chain joins TRBV25-1 to TRBJ2-1, with D maybe TRBD1 (5 bases). The germline V and J ends were trimmed by 5 bases and 4 bases, with 15 bases remaining between them. In germline, CDR1 is MGHDK, CDR2 SYGVNS. The CDR3 runs to 15 residues.

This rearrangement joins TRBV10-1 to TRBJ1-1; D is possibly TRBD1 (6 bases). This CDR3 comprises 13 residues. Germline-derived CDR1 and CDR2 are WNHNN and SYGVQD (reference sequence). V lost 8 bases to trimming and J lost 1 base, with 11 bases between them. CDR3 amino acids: CASAGQPNTEAFF. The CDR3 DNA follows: TGCGCCAGCGCTGGACAGCCGAACACTGAAGCTTTCTTT.

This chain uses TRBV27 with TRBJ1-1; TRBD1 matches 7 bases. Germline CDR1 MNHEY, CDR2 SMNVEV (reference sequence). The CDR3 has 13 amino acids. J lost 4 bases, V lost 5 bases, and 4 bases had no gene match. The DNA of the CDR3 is TGTGCCAGCAGTCTAAACAGGGGCACTGAAGCTTTCTTT. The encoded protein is CASSLNRGTEAFF.

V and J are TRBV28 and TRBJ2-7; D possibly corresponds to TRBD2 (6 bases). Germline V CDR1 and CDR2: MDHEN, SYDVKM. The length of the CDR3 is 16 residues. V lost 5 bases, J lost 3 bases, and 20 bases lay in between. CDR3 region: CASSGEELSGFYEQYF. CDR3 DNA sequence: TGTGCCAGCAGTGGGGAGGAGTTATCGGGTTTCTACGAGCAGTACTTC.

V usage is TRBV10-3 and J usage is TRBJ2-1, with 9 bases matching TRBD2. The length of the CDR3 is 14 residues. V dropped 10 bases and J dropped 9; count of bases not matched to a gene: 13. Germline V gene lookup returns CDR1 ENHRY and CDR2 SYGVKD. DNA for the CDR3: TGTGCCACCCTGATGGTTAGCGGGGGTTCTGAGCAGTTCTTC. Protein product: CATLMVSGGSEQFF.

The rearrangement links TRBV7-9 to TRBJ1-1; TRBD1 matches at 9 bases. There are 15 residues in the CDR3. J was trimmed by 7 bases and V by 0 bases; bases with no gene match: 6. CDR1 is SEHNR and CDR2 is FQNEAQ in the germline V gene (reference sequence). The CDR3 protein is CASSLAQGAGGEAFF. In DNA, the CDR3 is TGTGCCAGCAGCTTAGCACAGGGGGCGGGAGGTGAAGCTTTCTTT.

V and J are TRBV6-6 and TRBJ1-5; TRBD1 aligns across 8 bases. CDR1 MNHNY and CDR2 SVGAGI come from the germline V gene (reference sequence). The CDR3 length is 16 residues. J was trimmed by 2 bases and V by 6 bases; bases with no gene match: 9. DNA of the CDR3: TGTGCCAGCAGCCCCAGGGGGCGCGGGGGCAATCAGCCCCAGCATTTT. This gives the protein CASSPRGRGGNQPQHF.

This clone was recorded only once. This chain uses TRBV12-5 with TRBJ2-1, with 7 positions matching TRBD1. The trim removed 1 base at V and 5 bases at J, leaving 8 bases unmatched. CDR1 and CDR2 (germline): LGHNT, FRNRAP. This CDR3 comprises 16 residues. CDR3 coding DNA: TGTGCTAGTGGTTTGGGCGGACAGGTCGGTAACAATGAGCAGTTCTTC. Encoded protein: CASGLGGQVGNNEQFF.

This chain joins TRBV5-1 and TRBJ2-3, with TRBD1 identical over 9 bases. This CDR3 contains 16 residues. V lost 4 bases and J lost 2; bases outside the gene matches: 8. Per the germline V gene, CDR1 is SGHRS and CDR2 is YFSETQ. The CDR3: CASSAPGTGITDTQYF. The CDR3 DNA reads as TGCGCCAGCAGCGCCCCCGGGACAGGGATCACAGATACGCAGTATTTT.

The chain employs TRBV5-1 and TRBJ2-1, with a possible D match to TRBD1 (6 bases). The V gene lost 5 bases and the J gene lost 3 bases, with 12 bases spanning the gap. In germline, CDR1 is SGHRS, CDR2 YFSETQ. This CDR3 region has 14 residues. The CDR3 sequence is CASRVGQNYNEQFF. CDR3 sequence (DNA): TGCGCCAGCAGGGTTGGACAGAACTACAATGAGCAGTTCTTC.

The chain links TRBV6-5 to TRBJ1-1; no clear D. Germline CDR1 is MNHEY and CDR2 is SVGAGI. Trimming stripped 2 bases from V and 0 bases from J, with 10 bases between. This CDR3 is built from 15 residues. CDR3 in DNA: TGTGCCAGCAGTTACAAGGGCAGGATGAACACTGAAGCTTTCTTT. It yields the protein CASSYKGRMNTEAFF.

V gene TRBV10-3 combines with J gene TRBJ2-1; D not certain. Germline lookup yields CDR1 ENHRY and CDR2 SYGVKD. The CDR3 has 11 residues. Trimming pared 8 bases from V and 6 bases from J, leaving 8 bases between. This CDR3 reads CAIGIANEQFF. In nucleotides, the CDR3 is TGTGCCATCGGCATCGCCAATGAGCAGTTCTTC.

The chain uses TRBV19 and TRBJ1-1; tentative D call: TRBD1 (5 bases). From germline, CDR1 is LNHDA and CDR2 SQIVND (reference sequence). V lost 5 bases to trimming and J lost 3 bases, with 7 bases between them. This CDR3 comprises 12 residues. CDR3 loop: CASSGDYTEAFF. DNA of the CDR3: TGTGCCAGTAGTGGGGACTACACTGAAGCTTTCTTT.

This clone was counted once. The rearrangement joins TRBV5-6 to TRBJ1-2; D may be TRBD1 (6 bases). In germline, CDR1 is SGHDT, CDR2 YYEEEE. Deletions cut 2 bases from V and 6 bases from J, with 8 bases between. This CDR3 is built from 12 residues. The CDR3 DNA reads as TGTGCCAGCAGCTTCAGGGGCAATGGCTACACCTTC. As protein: CASSFRGNGYTF.

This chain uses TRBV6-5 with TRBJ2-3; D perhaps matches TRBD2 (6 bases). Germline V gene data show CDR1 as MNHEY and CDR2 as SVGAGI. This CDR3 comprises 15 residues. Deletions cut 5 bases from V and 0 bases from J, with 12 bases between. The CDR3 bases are TGTGCCAGCAGTCAAAGACTAGAAAGCACAGATACGCAGTATTTT. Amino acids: CASSQRLESTDTQYF.

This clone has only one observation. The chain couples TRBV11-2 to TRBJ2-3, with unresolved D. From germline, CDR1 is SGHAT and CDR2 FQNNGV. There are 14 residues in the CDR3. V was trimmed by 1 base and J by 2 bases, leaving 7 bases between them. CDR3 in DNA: TGTGCCAGCAGCTTAGTGGTCCCCACAGATACGCAGTATTTT. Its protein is CASSLVVPTDTQYF.